This T cell receptor (beta chain) was obtained from a study of response to subunit inactivated influenza vaccine. The CDR3 loop spans 13 amino acids. The V gene's germline CDR1 is LGHNT and CDR2 FRNRAP. Trimming pared 9 bases from V and 0 bases from J, leaving 12 bases between. MiXCR, run by TCRdb on the RT-PCR reads, gives a single entry per CDR3 protein. The sample lists about 540,000 distinct CDR3 sequences; 20% to 25% were seen once. These data were also filed under a second study, of T cells expressing NK-cell markers. In that study: The cDNA for TCR beta came from 5'RACE template switching with UMIs. The authors derived TCR beta repertoires from sorted CD3+CD56+NKG2C+, CD3+CD56+NKG2C- and CD3+CD56-NKG2C+ T cells. Of eight sequenced donors, seven were HCMV-seropositive and one HCMV-seronegative. Dominant NKG2C+ clonotypes in roughly 6 donors made up about 1.0-8% of CD8+ T cells. Four of the donors also had these clonotypes leading their CD3+CD56-NKG2C+ fraction.

The sequence derives from a man aged 50-60 years who received an inactivated influenza vaccine. The source material was CD4+ T cells sorted from PBMCs, sampled roughly 13 days after vaccination. J is TRBJ2-7 and V is TRBV12-5; D is unresolved. The chain's CDR3 is CARSSGHSYEQYF. CDR3 nucleotide sequence: TGTGCTAGATCTTCGGGTCACTCCTACGAGCAGTACTTC.